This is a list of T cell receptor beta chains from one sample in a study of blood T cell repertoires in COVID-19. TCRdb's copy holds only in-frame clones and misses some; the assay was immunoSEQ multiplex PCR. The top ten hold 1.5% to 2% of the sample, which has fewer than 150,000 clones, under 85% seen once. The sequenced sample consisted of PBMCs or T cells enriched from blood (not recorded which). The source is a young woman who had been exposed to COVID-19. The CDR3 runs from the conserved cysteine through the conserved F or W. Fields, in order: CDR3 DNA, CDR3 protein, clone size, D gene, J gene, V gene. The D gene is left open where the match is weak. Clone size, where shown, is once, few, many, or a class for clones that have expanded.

TGTGCCAGCAGTGATTCGATTGGGGAGAGGGTCTCTGAAGCTTTCTTT,CASSDSIGERVSEAFF,NA,NA,TRBJ1-1,TRBV25-1
TGTGCCAGCAGCTCATCAGGGGGCGGGGAGCAGTACTTC,CASSSSGGGEQYF,NA,TRBD1,TRBJ2-7,TRBV7-3
TGTGCCAGCAGATCGGTCTACGGTGAAGCTTTCTTT,CASRSVYGEAFF,NA,NA,TRBJ1-1,TRBV12-3/TRBV12-4
TGCGCCAGCAGCCAAGGCGGGACTAGCACAGATACGCAGTATTTT,CASSQGGTSTDTQYF,NA,NA,TRBJ2-3,TRBV4-1
TGTGCCAGCAGCCGTCCAGCGGTATACTACGAGCAGTACTTC,CASSRPAVYYEQYF,NA,NA,TRBJ2-7,TRBV28
TGTGCCAGCAGCTTAGGGGGCCACCTCAATGAGCAGTTCTTC,CASSLGGHLNEQFF,NA,NA,TRBJ2-1,TRBV7-9
TGTGCCAGCAGCTTGGGGCCTGCAACTAATGAAAAACTGTTTTTT,CASSLGPATNEKLFF,once,NA,TRBJ1-4,TRBV5-8
TGTGCCAGCAGCTTACAAGCGAACACCATATATTTT,CASSLQANTIYF,NA,NA,TRBJ1-3,TRBV5-6
TGCGCCAGCAGCTTAGGGACAGCCAACGCGATATACAATGAGCAGTTCTTC,CASSLGTANAIYNEQFF,NA,TRBD1,TRBJ2-1,TRBV5-1
TGTGCCAGCAGTTTCCCTGGGACTAGCGGGAGGACAGATACGCAGTATTTT,CASSFPGTSGRTDTQYF,NA,TRBD2,TRBJ2-3,TRBV28
TGTGCCAGCAGTTACGGGACTTTTGCCTCTGGGGCCAACGTCCTGACTTTC,CASSYGTFASGANVLTF,NA,NA,TRBJ2-6,TRBV6-2/TRBV6-3
TGCGCCAGCAGCAGCAGACAGGGGGCTGGAAACACCATATATTTT,CASSSRQGAGNTIYF,few,TRBD1,TRBJ1-3,TRBV5-1
TGTGCCAGCAGCTTAGATACCGGCGAGCAGTACTTC,CASSLDTGEQYF,NA,NA,TRBJ2-7,TRBV7-2
TGTGCCACATCTGAGGGCCCGGGAGATGGGAGGGAGCAGTACTTC,CATSEGPGDGREQYF,once,NA,TRBJ2-7,TRBV24-1
TGTGCCAGCAGCTTGGCCCTACTGATCTACAATGAGCAGTTCTTC,CASSLALLIYNEQFF,NA,NA,TRBJ2-1,TRBV5-6
TGCGCCAGCAGCCACGATACAGGGGGCGTTTCACCCCTCCACTTT,CASSHDTGGVSPLHF,NA,TRBD1,TRBJ1-6,TRBV4-3
TGTGCCAGCAGATTAAGGGGACTAGCAGAGACCCAGTACTTC,CASRLRGLAETQYF,few,TRBD2,TRBJ2-5,TRBV13
TGTGCCAGCAGCTTGCCGGGACTAGCGGGATGGAGTGATGAGCAGTTCTTC,CASSLPGLAGWSDEQFF,NA,TRBD2,TRBJ2-1,TRBV5-4
TGTGCCAGCTCACCTCCGGGGGGGAGGATTATGAACACTGAAGCTTTCTTT,CASSPPGGRIMNTEAFF,NA,NA,TRBJ1-1,TRBV18
TGTGCCAGTAGTATATTGGGCCAGGGTGCCGGGGAGCTGTTTTTT,CASSILGQGAGELFF,few,NA,TRBJ2-2,TRBV19
TGTGCCAGCAGTCAGACAGCCCCCTACGAGCAGTACTTC,CASSQTAPYEQYF,NA,NA,TRBJ2-7,TRBV6-2/TRBV6-3
TGTGCCAGCGGCCTTACGAATAGCAATCAGCCCCAGCATTTT,CASGLTNSNQPQHF,NA,NA,TRBJ1-5,TRBV27
TGCAGCGTTGAGGCTAGCGGACTCGAGCAGTACTTC,CSVEASGLEQYF,NA,TRBD2,TRBJ2-7,TRBV29-1
TGTGCCAGCAGTGAAATTGAGGGAGAGGGGAACACTGAAGCTTTCTTT,CASSEIEGEGNTEAFF,few,NA,TRBJ1-1,TRBV6-1
TGCGCCAGCAGCTTGGTGGGCGGGAGGAGGACCGGGGAGCTGTTTTTT,CASSLVGGRRTGELFF,NA,TRBD2,TRBJ2-2,TRBV5-1
TGTGCCAGCGGGCACCGTGCAGAAGCTTTCTTT,CASGHRAEAFF,once,NA,TRBJ1-1,TRBV7-9
TGTGCCAGTAACCCTGGGGGAGGTTGGACTGAAGCTTTCTTT,CASNPGGGWTEAFF,NA,NA,TRBJ1-1,TRBV19
TGTGCCAGCAGCCAGACTAGCGGGATCACAGATACGCAGTATTTT,CASSQTSGITDTQYF,NA,TRBD2,TRBJ2-3,TRBV9
TGTGCCAGCAGTTACTCAGCCAGAGGGAATGAGCAGTTCTTC,CASSYSARGNEQFF,NA,NA,TRBJ2-1,TRBV6-6
TGTGCCAGCAGAAGAGCCCGCGGGACTAGCGGGAGGCATCGGGGCACAGATACGCAGTATTTT,CASRRARGTSGRHRGTDTQYF,NA,TRBD2,TRBJ2-3,TRBV2
TGTGCCAGCAGCACCGAAACAGGGCGATACGAGCAGTACTTC,CASSTETGRYEQYF,few,NA,TRBJ2-7,TRBV5-6
TGTGCCACCAGCAGAGAGAAGGCAGGGGGGTACCACGAGCAGTACTTC,CATSREKAGGYHEQYF,NA,NA,TRBJ2-7,TRBV15
TGTGCCACCCTCCAGGGGGCTGGCGGCTACACCTTC,CATLQGAGGYTF,NA,TRBD1,TRBJ1-2,TRBV12-3/TRBV12-4
TGTGCCATCAGTGCGGGGACTCAAGAGACCCAGTACTTC,CAISAGTQETQYF,once,NA,TRBJ2-5,TRBV10-3
TGCGCCAGCAGCCAGGGTTGGGGACAGGTGATCGATGAGCAGTTCTTC,CASSQGWGQVIDEQFF,NA,TRBD1,TRBJ2-1,TRBV4-1
TGTGCCAGCAGCGTAGGACTGGCGGGGGACGGGCAGCCCCAGCATTTT,CASSVGLAGDGQPQHF,NA,NA,TRBJ1-5,TRBV9
TGTGCCAGCAGCCACGAGCCGGGTGAGGAGCAGATCACTGAAGCTTTCTTT,CASSHEPGEEQITEAFF,NA,NA,TRBJ1-1,TRBV21-1
TGTGCCAGCAGCGAGACAGGGGGCATTAACTATGGCTACACCTTC,CASSETGGINYGYTF,NA,TRBD1,TRBJ1-2,TRBV25-1